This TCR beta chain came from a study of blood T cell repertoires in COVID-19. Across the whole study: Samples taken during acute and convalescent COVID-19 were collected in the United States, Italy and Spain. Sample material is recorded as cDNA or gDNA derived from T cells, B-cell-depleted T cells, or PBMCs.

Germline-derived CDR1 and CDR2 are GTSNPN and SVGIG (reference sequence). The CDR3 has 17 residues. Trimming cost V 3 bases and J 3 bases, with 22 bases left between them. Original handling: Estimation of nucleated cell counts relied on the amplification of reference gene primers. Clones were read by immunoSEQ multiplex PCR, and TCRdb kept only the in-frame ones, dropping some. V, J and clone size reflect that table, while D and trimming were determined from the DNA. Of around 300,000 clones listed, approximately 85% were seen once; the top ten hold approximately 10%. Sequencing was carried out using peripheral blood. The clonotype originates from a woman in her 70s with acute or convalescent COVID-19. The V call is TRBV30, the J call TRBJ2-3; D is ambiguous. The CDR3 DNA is TGTGCCTGGAGAATGCGCGGTCCAGCAAGAGGAACAGATACGCAGTATTTT. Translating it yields CAWRMRGPARGTDTQYF.